Presented here are 2 T cell receptor beta chains from one specimen sequenced in a study of cytomegalovirus exposure and HLA in healthy donors. The repertoire was sequenced with immunoSEQ multiplex PCR; TCRdb's copy has only in-frame clones and lacks some. The table lists around 300,000 clones, approximately 85% of them singletons, with roughly 0.96% in the top ten. The sequenced material came from PBMCs. All receptors derive from a man aged 25 to 40 in good health and CMV-seronegative.

The chain couples TRBV5-1 to TRBJ1-6; the D gene is possibly TRBD1 (5 bases). Per germline, CDR1 SGHRS and CDR2 YFSETQ. V lost 1 base and J lost 1, with 21 bases in between. The CDR3 consists of 20 residues. Here the CDR3 reads CASSLRSSGPGGSYNSPLHF. The CDR3 nucleotides are TGCGCCAGCAGCTTGAGGTCGAGCGGGCCCGGGGGATCCTATAATTCACCCCTCCACTTT. Combining the CDR3 with reference TRBV5-1 and TRBJ1-6 gives the whole variable domain KAGVTQTPRYLIKTRGQQVTLSCSPISGHRSVSWYQQTPGQGLQFLFEYFSETQRNKGNFPGRFSGRQFSNSRSEMNVSTLELGDSALYLCASSLRSSGPGGSYNSPLHFGNGTRLTVT.

The chain is built from TRBV14 and TRBJ2-2; TRBD2 is a possible D gene (7 bases). Germline lookup yields CDR1 SGHDN and CDR2 FVKESK. The CDR3 consists of 15 residues. With 6 bases removed from V and 4 bases from J, the gap between germline ends came to 15 bases. CDR3 amino acids: CASRDGGPGTGELFF. CDR3 nucleotides: TGTGCCAGCAGAGACGGGGGGCCAGGCACCGGGGAGCTGTTTTTT.